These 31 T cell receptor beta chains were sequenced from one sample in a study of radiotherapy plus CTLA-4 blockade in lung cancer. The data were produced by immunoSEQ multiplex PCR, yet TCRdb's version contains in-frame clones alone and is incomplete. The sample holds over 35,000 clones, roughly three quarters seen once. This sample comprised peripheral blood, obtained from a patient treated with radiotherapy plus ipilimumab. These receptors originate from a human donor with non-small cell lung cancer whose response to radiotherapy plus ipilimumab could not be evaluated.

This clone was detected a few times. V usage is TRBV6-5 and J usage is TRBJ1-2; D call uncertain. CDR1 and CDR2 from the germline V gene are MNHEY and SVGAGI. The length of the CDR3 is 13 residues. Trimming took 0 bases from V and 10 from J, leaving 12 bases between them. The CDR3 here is CASSYSRQPYYTF. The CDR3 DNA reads TGTGCCAGCAGTTACTCGAGGCAGCCCTACTACACCTTC.

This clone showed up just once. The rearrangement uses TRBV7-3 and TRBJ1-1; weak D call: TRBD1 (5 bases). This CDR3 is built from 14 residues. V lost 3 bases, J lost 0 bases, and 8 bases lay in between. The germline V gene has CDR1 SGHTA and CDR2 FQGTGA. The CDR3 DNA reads TGTGCCAGCAGCTTGGGGCGGATGAACACTGAAGCTTTCTTT. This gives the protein CASSLGRMNTEAFF.

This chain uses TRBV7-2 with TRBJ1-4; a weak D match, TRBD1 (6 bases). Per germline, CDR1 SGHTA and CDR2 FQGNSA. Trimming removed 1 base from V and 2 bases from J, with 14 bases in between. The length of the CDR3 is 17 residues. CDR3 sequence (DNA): TGTGCCAGCAGCTTAGTGGGGTCGGGGGGCACTAATGAAAAACTGTTTTTT. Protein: CASSLVGSGGTNEKLFF.

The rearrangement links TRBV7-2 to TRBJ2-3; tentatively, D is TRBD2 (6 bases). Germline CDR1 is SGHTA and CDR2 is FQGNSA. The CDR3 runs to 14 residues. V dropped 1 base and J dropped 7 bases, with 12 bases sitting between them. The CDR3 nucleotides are TGTGCCAGCAGCTTAGTGAGCGGGCCCAATACGCAGTATTTT. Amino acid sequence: CASSLVSGPNTQYF.

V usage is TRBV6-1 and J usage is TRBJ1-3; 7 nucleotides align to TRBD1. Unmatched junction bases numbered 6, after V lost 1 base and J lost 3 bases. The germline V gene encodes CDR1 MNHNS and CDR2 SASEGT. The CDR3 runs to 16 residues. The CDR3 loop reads CASSEVRGRSGNTIYF. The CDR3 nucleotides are TGTGCCAGCAGTGAAGTTAGGGGGCGAAGTGGAAACACCATATATTTT.

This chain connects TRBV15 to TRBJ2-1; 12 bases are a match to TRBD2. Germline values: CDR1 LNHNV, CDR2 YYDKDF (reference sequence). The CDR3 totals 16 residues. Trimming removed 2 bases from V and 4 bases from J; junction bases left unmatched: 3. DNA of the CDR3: TGTGCCACCAGCAGACTAGCGGGAGGGAGGTACAATGAGCAGTTCTTC. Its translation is CATSRLAGGRYNEQFF.

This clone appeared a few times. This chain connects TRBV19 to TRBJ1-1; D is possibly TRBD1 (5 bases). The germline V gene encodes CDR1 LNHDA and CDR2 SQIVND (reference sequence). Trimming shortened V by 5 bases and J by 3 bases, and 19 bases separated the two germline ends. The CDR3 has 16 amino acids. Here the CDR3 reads CASSPGAGRADTEAFF. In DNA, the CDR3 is TGTGCCAGTAGTCCCGGGGCGGGGCGAGCGGACACTGAAGCTTTCTTT. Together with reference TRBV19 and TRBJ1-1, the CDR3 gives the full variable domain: DGGITQSPKYLFRKEGQNVTLSCEQNLNHDAMYWYRQDPGQGLRLIYYSQIVNDFQKGDIAEGYSVSREKKESFPLTVTSAQKNPTAFYLCASSPGAGRADTEAFFGQGTRLTVV.

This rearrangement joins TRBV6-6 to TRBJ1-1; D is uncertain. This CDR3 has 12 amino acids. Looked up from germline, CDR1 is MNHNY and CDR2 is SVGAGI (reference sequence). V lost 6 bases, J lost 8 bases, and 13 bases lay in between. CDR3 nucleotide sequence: TGTGCCAGCAGCCCATCGCCTACCGAAGCTTTCTTT. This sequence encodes CASSPSPTEAFF.

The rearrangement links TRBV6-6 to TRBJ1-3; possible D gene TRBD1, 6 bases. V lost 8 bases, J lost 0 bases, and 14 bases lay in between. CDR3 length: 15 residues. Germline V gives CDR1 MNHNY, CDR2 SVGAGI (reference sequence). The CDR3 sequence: CASVKRGGSGNTIYF. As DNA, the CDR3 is TGTGCCAGCGTCAAAAGGGGGGGCTCTGGAAACACCATATATTTT.

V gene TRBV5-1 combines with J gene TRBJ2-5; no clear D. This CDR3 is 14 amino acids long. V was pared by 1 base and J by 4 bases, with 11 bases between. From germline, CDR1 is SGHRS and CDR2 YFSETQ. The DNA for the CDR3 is TGCGCCAGCAGCTTGTACCAGGCAGGAGAGACCCAGTACTTC. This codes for CASSLYQAGETQYF.

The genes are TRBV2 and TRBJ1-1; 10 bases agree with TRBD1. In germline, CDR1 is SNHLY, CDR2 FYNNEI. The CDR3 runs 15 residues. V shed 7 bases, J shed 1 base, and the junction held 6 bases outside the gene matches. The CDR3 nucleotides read TGTGCCAGCATCGGGGACAGGGGAGGGAACACTGAAGCTTTCTTT. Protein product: CASIGDRGGNTEAFF.

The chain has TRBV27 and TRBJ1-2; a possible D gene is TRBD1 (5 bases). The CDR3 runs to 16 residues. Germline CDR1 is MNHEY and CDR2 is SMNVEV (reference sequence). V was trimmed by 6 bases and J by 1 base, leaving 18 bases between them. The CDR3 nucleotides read TGTGCCAGCAGCCTGACCTGGACAACAAGTAACTATGGCTACACCTTC. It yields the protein CASSLTWTTSNYGYTF.

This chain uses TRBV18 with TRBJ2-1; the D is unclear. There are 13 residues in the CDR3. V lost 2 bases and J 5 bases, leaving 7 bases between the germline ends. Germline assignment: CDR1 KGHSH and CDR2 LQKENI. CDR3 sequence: CASSPGRDNEQFF. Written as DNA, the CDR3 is TGTGCCAGCTCACCAGGCCGGGACAATGAGCAGTTCTTC.

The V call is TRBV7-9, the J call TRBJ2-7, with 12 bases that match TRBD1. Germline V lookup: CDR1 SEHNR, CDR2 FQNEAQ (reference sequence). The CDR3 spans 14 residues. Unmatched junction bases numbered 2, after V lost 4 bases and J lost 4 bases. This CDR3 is CASSWGQGAYEQYF. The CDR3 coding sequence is TGTGCCAGCAGCTGGGGACAGGGGGCTTACGAGCAGTACTTC.

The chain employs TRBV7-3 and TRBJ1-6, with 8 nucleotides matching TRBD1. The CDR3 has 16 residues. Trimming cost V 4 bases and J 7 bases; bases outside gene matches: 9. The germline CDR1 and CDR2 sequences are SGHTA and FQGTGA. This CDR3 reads CASSSHDRGSNSPLHF. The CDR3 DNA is TGTGCCAGCAGCTCTCACGACAGGGGTTCCAATTCACCCCTCCACTTT.

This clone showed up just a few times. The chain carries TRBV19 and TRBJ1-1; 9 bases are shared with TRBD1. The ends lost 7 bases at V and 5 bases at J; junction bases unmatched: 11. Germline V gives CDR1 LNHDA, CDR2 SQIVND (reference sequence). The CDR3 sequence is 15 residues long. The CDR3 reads CASIVTGQGLTEAFF. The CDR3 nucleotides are TGTGCCAGTATCGTCACCGGACAGGGGTTGACTGAAGCTTTCTTT.

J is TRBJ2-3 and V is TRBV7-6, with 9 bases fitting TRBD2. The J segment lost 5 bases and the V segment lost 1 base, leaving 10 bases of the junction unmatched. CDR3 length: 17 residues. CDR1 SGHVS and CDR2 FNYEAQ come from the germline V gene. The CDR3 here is CASSLGAGRGGGDTQYF. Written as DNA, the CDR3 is TGTGCCAGCAGCTTAGGAGCTGGGCGGGGGGGCGGAGATACGCAGTATTTT.

The CDR3: CASSGTATNEKLFF. CDR3 coding DNA: TGTGCCAGTAGTGGCACAGCAACTAATGAAAAACTGTTTTTT. This chain uses TRBV19 with TRBJ1-4; D uncertain. The CDR3 has 14 amino acids. V lost 5 bases to trimming and J lost 0 bases, with 7 bases between them. Germline V CDR1 and CDR2: LNHDA, SQIVND (reference sequence).

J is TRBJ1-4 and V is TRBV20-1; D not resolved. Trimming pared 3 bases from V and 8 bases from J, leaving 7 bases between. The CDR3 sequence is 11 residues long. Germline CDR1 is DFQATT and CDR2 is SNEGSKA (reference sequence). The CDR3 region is CSARRGEKLFF. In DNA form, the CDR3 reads TGCAGTGCTAGGAGAGGCGAAAAACTGTTTTTT.

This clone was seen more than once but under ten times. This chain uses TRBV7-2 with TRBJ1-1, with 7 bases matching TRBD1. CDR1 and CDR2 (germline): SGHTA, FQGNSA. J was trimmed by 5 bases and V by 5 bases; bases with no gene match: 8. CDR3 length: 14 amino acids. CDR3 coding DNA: TGTGCCAGCAGCGTACAACAGGGGAGGACTGAAGCTTTCTTT. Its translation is CASSVQQGRTEAFF.

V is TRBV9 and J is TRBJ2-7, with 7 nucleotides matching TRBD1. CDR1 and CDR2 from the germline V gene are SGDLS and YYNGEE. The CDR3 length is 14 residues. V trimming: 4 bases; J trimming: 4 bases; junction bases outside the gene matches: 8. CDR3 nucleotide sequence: TGTGCCAGCAGCACAGGGACAGTCATTTACGAGCAGTACTTC. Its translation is CASSTGTVIYEQYF.

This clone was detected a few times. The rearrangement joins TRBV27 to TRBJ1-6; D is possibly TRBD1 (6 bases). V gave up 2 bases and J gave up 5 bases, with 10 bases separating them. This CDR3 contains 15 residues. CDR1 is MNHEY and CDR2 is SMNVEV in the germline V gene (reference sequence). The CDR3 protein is CASSLEGGNNSPLHF. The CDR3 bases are TGTGCCAGCAGTTTAGAAGGGGGAAATAATTCACCCCTCCACTTT.

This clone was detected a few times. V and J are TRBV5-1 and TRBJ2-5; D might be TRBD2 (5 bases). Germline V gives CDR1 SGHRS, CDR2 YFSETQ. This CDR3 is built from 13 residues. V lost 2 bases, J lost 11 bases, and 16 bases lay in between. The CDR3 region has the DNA TGCGCCAGCAGCTTCGGTTCTGCCTGGGAGCAGTACTTC. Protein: CASSFGSAWEQYF.

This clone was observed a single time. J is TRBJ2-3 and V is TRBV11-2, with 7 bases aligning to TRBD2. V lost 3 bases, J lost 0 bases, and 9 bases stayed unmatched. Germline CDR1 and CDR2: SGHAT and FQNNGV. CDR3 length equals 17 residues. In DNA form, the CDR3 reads TGTGCCAGCAGCTTTCATGCCGGGGGGACTAGCACAGATACGCAGTATTTT. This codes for CASSFHAGGTSTDTQYF. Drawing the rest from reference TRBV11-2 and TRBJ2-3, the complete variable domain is EAGVAQSPRYKIIEKRQSVAFWCNPISGHATLYWYQQILGQGPKLLIQFQNNGVVDDSQLPKDRFSAERLKGVDSTLKIQPAKLEDSAVYLCASSFHAGGTSTDTQYFGPGTRLTVL.

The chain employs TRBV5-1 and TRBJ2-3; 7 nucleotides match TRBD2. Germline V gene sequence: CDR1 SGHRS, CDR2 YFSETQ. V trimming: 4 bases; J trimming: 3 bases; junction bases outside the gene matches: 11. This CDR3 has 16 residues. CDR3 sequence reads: CASSQKAEGGTDTQYF. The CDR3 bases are TGCGCCAGCAGCCAAAAAGCGGAGGGAGGGACAGATACGCAGTATTTT.

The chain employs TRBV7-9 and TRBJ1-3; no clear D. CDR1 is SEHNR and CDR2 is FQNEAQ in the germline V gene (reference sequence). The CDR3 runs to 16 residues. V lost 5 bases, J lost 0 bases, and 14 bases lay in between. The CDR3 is CASSLGLGVSGNTIYF. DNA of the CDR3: TGTGCCAGCAGCCTTGGCCTCGGGGTCTCTGGAAACACCATATATTTT.

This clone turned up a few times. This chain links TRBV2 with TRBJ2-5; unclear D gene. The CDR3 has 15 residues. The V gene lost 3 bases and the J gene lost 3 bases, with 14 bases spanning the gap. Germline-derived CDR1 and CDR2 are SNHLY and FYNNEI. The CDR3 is CASSDWSRSKETQYF. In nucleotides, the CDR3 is TGTGCCAGCAGTGATTGGTCGCGGTCCAAAGAGACCCAGTACTTC.

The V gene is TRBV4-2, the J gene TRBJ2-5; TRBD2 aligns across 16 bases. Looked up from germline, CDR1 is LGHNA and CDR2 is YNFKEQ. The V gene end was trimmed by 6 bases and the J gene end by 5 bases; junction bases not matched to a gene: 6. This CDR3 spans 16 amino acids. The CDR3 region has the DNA TGTGCCAGCAGTGGGACTAGCGGGGGGGCTAGGGAGACCCAGTACTTC. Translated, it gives CASSGTSGGARETQYF.

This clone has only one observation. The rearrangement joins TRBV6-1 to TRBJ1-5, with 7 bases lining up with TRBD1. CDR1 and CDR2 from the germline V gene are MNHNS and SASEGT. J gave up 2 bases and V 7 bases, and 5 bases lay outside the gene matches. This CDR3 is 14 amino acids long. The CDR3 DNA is TGTGCCAGCACCTGGGACAGCCGCAATCAGCCCCAGCATTTT. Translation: CASTWDSRNQPQHF.

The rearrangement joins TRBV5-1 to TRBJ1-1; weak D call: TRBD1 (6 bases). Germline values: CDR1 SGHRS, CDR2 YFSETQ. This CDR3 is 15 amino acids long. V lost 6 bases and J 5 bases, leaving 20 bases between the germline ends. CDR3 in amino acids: CASTTAGGQRTEAFF. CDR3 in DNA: TGCGCCAGCACCACAGCGGGGGGGCAGCGGACTGAAGCTTTCTTT. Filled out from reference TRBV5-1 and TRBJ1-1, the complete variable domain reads KAGVTQTPRYLIKTRGQQVTLSCSPISGHRSVSWYQQTPGQGLQFLFEYFSETQRNKGNFPGRFSGRQFSNSRSEMNVSTLELGDSALYLCASTTAGGQRTEAFFGQGTRLTVV.

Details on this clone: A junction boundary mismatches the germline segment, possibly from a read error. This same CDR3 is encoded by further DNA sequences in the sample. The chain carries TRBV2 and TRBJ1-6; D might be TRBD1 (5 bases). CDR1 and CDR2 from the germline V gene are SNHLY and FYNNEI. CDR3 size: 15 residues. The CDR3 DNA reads TGTGCCACCTCCAGGGAGGGCTCCTATAATTCCCCCCTCCACTTT. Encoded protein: CATSREGSYNSPLHF.